Sequencing of this TCR beta chain was carried out in a study of early T cells in non-severe SARS-CoV-2 infection. For the study at large: It was bulk RNA from unsorted whole blood that was sequenced, and the chains were unpaired.

Attachment of unique molecular identifiers was made to individual cDNA molecules. TCRdb reprocessed the 5' RACE reads via MiXCR and lists one record per CDR3 protein. This table holds tens of thousands of distinct CDR3 sequences, about 7.1% found once. This clonotype was seen many times. The antigen remains unidentified. Study observations and caveats: Using VDJdb, the matching emphasized anti-spike CD8 responses while missing private and CD4 specificities.

The TCR was taken from an adult who was a healthcare worker with PCR-confirmed SARS-CoV-2 infection or an uninfected control (not recorded which). Material: whole blood, obtained at baseline.

CDR3 DNA: TGTGCCAGCAGCTGGGATGGGGTAGGAACTGAAGCTTTCTTT. Translating gives CASSWDGVGTEAFF. The rearrangement joins TRBV9 to TRBJ1-1; D is undetermined. The CDR3 has 14 amino acids. In germline, CDR1 is SGDLS, CDR2 YYNGEE. V was clipped by 4 bases and J by 5 bases, with 15 bases between them.